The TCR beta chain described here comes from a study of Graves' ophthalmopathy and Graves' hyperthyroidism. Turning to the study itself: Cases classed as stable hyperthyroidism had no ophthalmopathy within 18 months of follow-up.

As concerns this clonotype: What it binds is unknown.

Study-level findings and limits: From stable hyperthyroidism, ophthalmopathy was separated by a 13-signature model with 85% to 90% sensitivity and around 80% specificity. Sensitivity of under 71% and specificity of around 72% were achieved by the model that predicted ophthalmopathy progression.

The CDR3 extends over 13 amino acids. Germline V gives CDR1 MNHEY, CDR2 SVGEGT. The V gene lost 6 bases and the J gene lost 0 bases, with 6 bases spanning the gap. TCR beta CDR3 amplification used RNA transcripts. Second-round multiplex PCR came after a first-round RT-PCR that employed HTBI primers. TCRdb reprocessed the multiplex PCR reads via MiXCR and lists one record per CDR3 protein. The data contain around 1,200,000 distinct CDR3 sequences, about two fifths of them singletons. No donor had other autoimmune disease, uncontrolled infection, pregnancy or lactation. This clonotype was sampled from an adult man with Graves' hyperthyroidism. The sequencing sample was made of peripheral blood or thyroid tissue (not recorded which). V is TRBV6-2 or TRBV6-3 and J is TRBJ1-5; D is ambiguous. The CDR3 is CASRQHSNQPQHF. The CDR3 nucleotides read TGTGCCAGCAGGCAACATAGCAATCAGCCCCAGCATTTT.